This T cell receptor (beta chain) came from a study of blood T cells in healthy people across ages. Study details: Through template switching, about one barcoded beta molecule was captured per two T cells, as measured in model experiments. Study outcomes and limitations: Observed TCR beta diversity per million T cells went down as age went up. This fall followed a roughly linear course with age. Researchers report that TCR beta diversity correlated strongly with naive T cell percentage.

A remark on this clonotype: Its antigen is unknown.

This CDR3 region has 15 residues. Each donor's blood draw was roughly 9.5 milliliters of peripheral blood. With a J-beta primer mix and a sample-barcoded 5' primer, a second PCR ran 7 to 11 cycles. A single record per CDR3 protein comes from TCRdb applying MiXCR to the 5' RACE reads. The sample holds about 640,000 distinct CDR3 sequences, 58% seen once. The chain is built from TRBV12-3 or TRBV12-4 and TRBJ2-5; D assignment may be TRBD1 or TRBD2 (5 bases each). The closer fit of TRBJ2-7 to the DNA end suggests the J call may be wrong. This TCR was sampled from a man aged 55-75 years in good health. The sample consisted of blood. CDR3 sequence reads: CASSLNTRWGYEQYF. Written as DNA, the CDR3 is TGTGCCAGCAGTTTAAATACTCGGTGGGGGTACGAGCAGTACTTC.